Sequencing of this T cell receptor beta chain was carried out in a study of OX40 agonist ivuxolimab in advanced cancers. About the research overall: Patients received ivuxolimab, an intravenous treatment, every 2 weeks at 0.01 to 10 mg/kg.

About this clone itself: Its antigen is currently unknown.

Study outcomes and limitations: Relatively little clonal expansion, among the lowest observed, appeared in partial responders at 0.1-3.0 mg/kg. At 0.1 to 3.0 mg/kg and by week 6, clonal expansion occurred in CD4+ and CD8+ blood T cells. Among T cells, CD8+ cells averaged more expanded clones than CD4+ cells.

Between the trimmed V and J ends, which lost 3 bases and 4 bases, there was a span of 15 bases. Per the germline V gene, CDR1 is GTSNPN and CDR2 is SVGIG (reference sequence). CDR3 size: 14 residues. The data were produced by immunoSEQ multiplex PCR, yet TCRdb's version contains in-frame clones alone and is incomplete. The repertoire holds 85,000 to 95,000 clones, roughly 91% seen once, with about 2.4% in the top ten. Sequences were derived from CD4+ or CD8+ T cells sorted from blood, sampled in a trial of the OX40 agonist ivuxolimab. This TCR was sampled from an adult with an advanced solid tumor such as melanoma, head and neck, liver or kidney cancer. The V call is TRBV30, the J call TRBJ2-5, with D possibly called TRBD1 or TRBD2 (5 bases each). CDR3 in DNA: TGTGCCTGGAGCCCCCCTTGGGACCGAGAGACCCAGTACTTC. It encodes CAWSPPWDRETQYF.